This entry concerns a single TCR beta chain. The data were produced by immunoSEQ multiplex PCR, yet TCRdb's version contains in-frame clones alone and is incomplete. Here the sample spans 75,000 to 95,000 clones, about 90% being singletons. This entry comes from a study of resident and recirculating memory T cells in vitiligo. Losses at the gene ends were 1 base for V and 3 bases for J; bases not matched to a gene: 5. This CDR3 region has 15 residues. Germline V CDR1 and CDR2: SEHNR, FQNEAQ (reference sequence). Patients had received no treatment within the previous three months. The chain links TRBV7-9 to TRBJ2-7, with 8 positions matching TRBD1. The sample was blood. This receptor was taken from a male donor with vitiligo. This CDR3 is CASSLDSGGIYEQYF. The CDR3, as DNA: TGTGCCAGCAGCTTAGATTCAGGGGGCATCTACGAGCAGTACTTC.